This is a list of T cell receptor beta chains from one sample in a study of T cells in Graves' hyperthyroidism and ophthalmopathy. TCRdb re-called the multiplex PCR reads through MiXCR, storing one row per CDR3 protein. The repertoire includes about 380,000 distinct CDR3 sequences, approximately 14% of them detected once, and about 11% sits in the top ten. Sequenced material: blood. The receptors were sampled from a woman aged 55-70 years with Graves' hyperthyroidism. The CDR3 runs from the conserved cysteine through the conserved F or W. Each record gives: J gene, V gene, CDR3 protein.

>TRBJ2-1|TRBV12-3/TRBV12-4
CASSWGLAGYNEQFF
>TRBJ2-7|TRBV24-1
CATRTGPTSYEQYF
>TRBJ2-7|TRBV11-1
CASSSSGIGSYEQYF
>TRBJ2-1|TRBV6-1
CASSPALGDSNSYNEQFF
>TRBJ1-1|TRBV12-3/TRBV12-4
CASSFLGGTEASF
>TRBJ2-3|TRBV20-1
CSASPPLAGGPGTDTQYF
>TRBJ1-1|TRBV6-1
CASSENRGNTEAFF
>TRBJ1-1|TRBV5-1
CASSLEGQPNTEAFF
>TRBJ1-5|TRBV2
CASNGQGSNQPQHF
>TRBJ2-1|TRBV27
CASRIFSASYNEQFF
>TRBJ2-1|TRBV20-1
CSAKVLAGVYEQFF
>TRBJ1-2|TRBV6-1
CASSVTGGDYGYTF
>TRBJ1-1|TRBV30
CAWTVGQGNTEAFF
>TRBJ2-1|TRBV18
CASSPLTSGVRDEQFF
>TRBJ1-5|TRBV19
CASSPGLGGQPQHF
>TRBJ2-3|TRBV20-1
CSARAEPGQAGTDTQYF
>TRBJ2-7|TRBV6-1
CASSATRNEQYF
>TRBJ2-5|TRBV19
CASSMTGGLETQYF
>TRBJ2-5|TRBV2
CASRRGWLVQETQYF
>TRBJ1-2|TRBV10-3
CAISAREDVGNYGYTF
>TRBJ1-5|TRBV20-1
CSARTGHPNQPQHF
>TRBJ2-5|TRBV5-1
CASSSTGATQETQYF
>TRBJ2-3|TRBV20-1
CSASGGRVADTQYF
>TRBJ2-1|TRBV10-2
CASSEGRAGSYNEQFF
>TRBJ2-3|TRBV12-3/TRBV12-4
CASIPSGGRVRGDTQYF
>TRBJ1-1|TRBV19
CASSPGQYSTEAFF
>TRBJ2-7|TRBV13
CASSSTRTSLGEQYF
>TRBJ1-1|TRBV11-2
CASSLRRQGGNTEAFF
>TRBJ2-2|TRBV9
CASSVWTGELFF
>TRBJ1-6|TRBV5-5
CASSLRYGTSSYNSPLHF
>TRBJ2-7|TRBV5-8
CASSLISPSSYEQYF
>TRBJ2-6|TRBV5-5
CASSSLQSGANVLTF
>TRBJ1-5|TRBV15
CATSSSRGGPQHF
>TRBJ2-6|TRBV19
CASSIREGLGANVLTF
>TRBJ2-5|TRBV7-9
CASSSTGETQYF
>TRBJ2-3|TRBV2
CASSDLLSTDTQYF
>TRBJ2-7|TRBV19
CASSSIQGNWEQYF
>TRBJ1-1|TRBV5-6
CASRETGDRTEAFF
>TRBJ2-3|TRBV5-1
CASSSGLLTSTDTQYF
>TRBJ2-1|TRBV6-1
CASSRDRGYNEQFF
>TRBJ2-1|TRBV20-1
CSAREHSGRANEQFF
>TRBJ1-2|TRBV7-2
CASSFQQGNYGYTF
>TRBJ2-6|TRBV11-3
CASSLAPGEVSGANVLTF
>TRBJ2-3|TRBV6-1
CASRGGRVTDTQYF
>TRBJ2-7|TRBV20-1
CSARSRSGGAYEQYF
>TRBJ2-7|TRBV6-1
CASRWQGEGYEQYF
>TRBJ2-3|TRBV2
CASRRTGLADTQYF
>TRBJ1-1|TRBV7-9
CASSLTGGYGTEAFF